This TCR beta chain was profiled in a study of liver allograft versus peripheral blood T cells. Background on the study: Hepatic allograft T cell receptor repertoires were evaluated relative to those present in recipients' peripheral blood.

The V and J ends lost 6 bases and 5 bases respectively, with 14 bases between them. Germline V lookup: CDR1 SNHLY, CDR2 FYNNEI. This CDR3 is 13 amino acids long. TCRdb independently ran MiXCR on the reads; one entry per CDR3 protein. Of about 8,500 distinct CDR3 sequences listed, 17% are singletons. This clonotype was seen just once. The TCR comes from a human patient who had a liver transplant. Some T cells may be transferred from the graft donor. The V call is TRBV2, the J call TRBJ2-7; tentative D call: TRBD2 (5 bases). The CDR3 here is CASSTEGVNEQYF. The CDR3 DNA reads as TGTGCCAGCAGCACTGAGGGAGTCAACGAGCAGTACTTC.